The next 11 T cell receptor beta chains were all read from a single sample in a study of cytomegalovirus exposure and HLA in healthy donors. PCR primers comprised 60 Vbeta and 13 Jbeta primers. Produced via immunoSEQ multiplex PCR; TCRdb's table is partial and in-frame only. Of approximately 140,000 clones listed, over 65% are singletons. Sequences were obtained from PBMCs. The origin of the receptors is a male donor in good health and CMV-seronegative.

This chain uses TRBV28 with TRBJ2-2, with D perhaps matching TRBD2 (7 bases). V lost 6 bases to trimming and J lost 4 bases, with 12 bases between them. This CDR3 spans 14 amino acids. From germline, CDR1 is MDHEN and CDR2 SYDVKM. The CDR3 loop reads CASRGGGGTGELFF. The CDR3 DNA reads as TGTGCCAGCAGGGGGGGAGGGGGCACCGGGGAGCTGTTTTTT.

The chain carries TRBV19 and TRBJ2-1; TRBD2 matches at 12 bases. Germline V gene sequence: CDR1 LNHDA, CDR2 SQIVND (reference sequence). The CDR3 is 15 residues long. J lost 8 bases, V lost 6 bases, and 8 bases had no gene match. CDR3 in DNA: TGTGCCAGTAGCTCACCCCGACTAGCGGGAGATGAGCAGTTCTTC. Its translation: CASSSPRLAGDEQFF.

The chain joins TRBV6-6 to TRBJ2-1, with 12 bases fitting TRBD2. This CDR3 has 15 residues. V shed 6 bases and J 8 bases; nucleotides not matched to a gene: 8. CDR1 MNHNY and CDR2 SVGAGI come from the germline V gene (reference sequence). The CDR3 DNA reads TGTGCCAGCAGAGACACTAGCGGGAGGTTGGATGAGCAGTTCTTC. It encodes CASRDTSGRLDEQFF.

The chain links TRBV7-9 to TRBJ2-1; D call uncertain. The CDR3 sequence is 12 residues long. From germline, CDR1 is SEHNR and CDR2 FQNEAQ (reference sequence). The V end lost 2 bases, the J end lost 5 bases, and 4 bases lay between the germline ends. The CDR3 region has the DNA TGTGCCAGCAGCTTAATCGACAATGAGCAGTTCTTC. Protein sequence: CASSLIDNEQFF.

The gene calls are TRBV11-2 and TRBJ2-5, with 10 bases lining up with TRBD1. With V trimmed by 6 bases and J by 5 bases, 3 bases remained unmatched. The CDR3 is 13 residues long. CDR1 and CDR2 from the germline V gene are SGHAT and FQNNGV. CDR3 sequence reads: CASRTGGSETQYF. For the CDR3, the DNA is TGTGCCAGCAGGACAGGGGGCTCTGAGACCCAGTACTTC.

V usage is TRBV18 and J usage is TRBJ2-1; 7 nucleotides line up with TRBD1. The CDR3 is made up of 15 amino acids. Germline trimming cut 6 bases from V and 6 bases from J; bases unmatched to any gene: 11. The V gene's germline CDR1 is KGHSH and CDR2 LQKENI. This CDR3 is CASSLRQGSGNEQFF. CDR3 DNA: TGTGCCAGCTCCCTAAGACAGGGTTCCGGCAATGAGCAGTTCTTC.

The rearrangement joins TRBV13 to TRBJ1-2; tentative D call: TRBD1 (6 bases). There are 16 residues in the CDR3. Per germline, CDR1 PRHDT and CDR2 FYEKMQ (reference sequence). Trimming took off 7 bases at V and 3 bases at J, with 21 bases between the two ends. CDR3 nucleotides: TGTGCCAGCATCGGCGACCGAGGGGGATCGGACTATGGCTACACCTTC. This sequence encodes CASIGDRGGSDYGYTF.

Written as DNA, the CDR3 is TGTGCCAGCAGATGGGGGGAGTCGTCAGATACGCAGTATTTT. Amino acid sequence: CASRWGESSDTQYF. The chain carries TRBV6-5 and TRBJ2-3, with a tentative D call TRBD2 (6 bases). Germline V gene lookup returns CDR1 MNHEY and CDR2 SVGAGI. This CDR3 has 14 residues. The V gene lost 6 bases and the J gene lost 4 bases, with 14 bases spanning the gap.

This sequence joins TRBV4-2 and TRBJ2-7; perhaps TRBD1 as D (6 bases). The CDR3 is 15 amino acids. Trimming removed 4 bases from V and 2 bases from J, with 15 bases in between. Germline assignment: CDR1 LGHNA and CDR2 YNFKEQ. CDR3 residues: CASSPSGEGAYEQYF. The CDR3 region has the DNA TGTGCCAGCAGCCCTTCAGGGGAAGGGGCCTACGAGCAGTACTTC.

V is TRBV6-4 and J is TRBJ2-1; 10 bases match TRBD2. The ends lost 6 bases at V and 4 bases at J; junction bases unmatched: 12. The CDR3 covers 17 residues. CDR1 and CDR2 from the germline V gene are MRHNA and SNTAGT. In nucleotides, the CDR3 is TGTGCCAGCAGCCCCCCCCGACTAGCGGGCCTGTACAATGAGCAGTTCTTC. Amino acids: CASSPPRLAGLYNEQFF.

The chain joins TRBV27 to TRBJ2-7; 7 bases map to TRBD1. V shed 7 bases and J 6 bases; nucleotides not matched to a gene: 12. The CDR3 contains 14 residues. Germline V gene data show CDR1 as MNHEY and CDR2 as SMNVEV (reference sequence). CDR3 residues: CASNRRQGAVEQYF. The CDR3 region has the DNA TGTGCCAGCAACAGGAGACAGGGAGCGGTCGAGCAGTACTTC.